This TCR beta chain was recovered during a study of T cells in Graves' hyperthyroidism and ophthalmopathy. Study-level background: The authors collected peripheral blood at initial diagnosis, before any treatment.

This clonotype was seen at least ten times. Its specificity is unknown. The study left out patients who had uncontrolled infection, other autoimmune disease, pregnancy or lactation. Isolation of PBMCs was performed on approximately 10 ml fresh peripheral blood. RNA transcripts gave rise to amplified TCR beta CDR3 regions. Primed by the HTBI set, a first-round RT-PCR was run on the TCR CDR3. TCRdb redid the calling of the multiplex PCR reads with MiXCR, one entry per CDR3 protein. Among hundreds of thousands of distinct CDR3 sequences listed, about 15% were seen once. This CDR3 comprises 14 residues. Trimming removed 0 bases at V and 7 bases at J, with 9 bases between. CDR1 is KGHDR, CDR2 SFDVKD, per germline. Study results and caveats: Within blood appeared most thyroid clonotypes that had expanded above 0.001.

The chain combines TRBV24-1 with TRBJ2-1; weak D call: TRBD1 (5 bases). This TCR was sampled from a young woman with Graves' hyperthyroidism. The sample comprised blood. CDR3 protein: CATSDLTGINEQFF. The CDR3 DNA reads as TGTGCCACCAGTGATTTGACAGGAATAAATGAGCAGTTCTTC.